This T cell receptor (beta chain) is drawn from a study of cytomegalovirus exposure and HLA in healthy donors. Trimming removed 6 bases at V and 4 bases at J, with 7 bases between. The CDR3 is made up of 12 amino acids. Germline CDR1 and CDR2: MNHEY and SVGAGI. This clone was counted only a few times. This PCR relied on a set of 60 Vbeta primers and 13 Jbeta primers. Repertoires were generated with immunoSEQ multiplex PCR, while TCRdb's copy carries only in-frame clones and drops some. This sample carries 55,000 to 80,000 clones, roughly 75% of them seen once, and the ten largest clones take about 7.4%.

This TCR derives from a woman aged 25 to 39 in good health and CMV-seropositive. This chain uses TRBV6-5 with TRBJ1-5; D gene uncertain. Specimen: PBMCs. The CDR3 is CASRSGNQPQHF. DNA for the CDR3: TGTGCCAGCAGGTCGGGGAATCAGCCCCAGCATTTT.